The present T cell receptor beta chain was sequenced within a study of blood T cell repertoires in COVID-19. Study-wide context: The United States, Italy and Spain supplied acute and convalescent COVID-19 samples. From T cells, B-cell-depleted T cells, or PBMCs came the material, which was cDNA or gDNA.

Authors' analysis steps: Nucleated cell number was recorded as an estimate derived from reference gene primer amplification. The repertoire was sequenced with immunoSEQ multiplex PCR; TCRdb's copy has only in-frame clones and lacks some. That table gives V, J and clone size, and the DNA gave D and trimming. The table includes 140,000 or so clones, more than 75% detected once. The CDR3 is made up of 13 amino acids. Germline CDR1 SSHAT, CDR2 FNYEAQ (reference sequence). A word on this clone: A junction boundary mismatches the germline segment, possibly from a read error.

The sequenced material came from peripheral blood. The source is a human donor in a cohort sampled during active COVID-19. The rearrangement links TRBV7-7 to TRBJ1-1; D unresolved. The CDR3 DNA follows: TGTGCTAGCAGCTTGAACACGAACACTGAAGCTTTCTTT. Translating it yields CASSLNTNTEAFF. Full variable domain (outside the CDR3, taken from reference TRBV7-7 and TRBJ1-1): GAGVSQSPRYKVTKRGQDVTLRCDPISSHATLYWYQQALGQGPEFLTYFNYEAQPDKSGLPSDRFSAERPEGSISTLTIQRTEQRDSAMYRCASSLNTNTEAFFGQGTRLTVV.